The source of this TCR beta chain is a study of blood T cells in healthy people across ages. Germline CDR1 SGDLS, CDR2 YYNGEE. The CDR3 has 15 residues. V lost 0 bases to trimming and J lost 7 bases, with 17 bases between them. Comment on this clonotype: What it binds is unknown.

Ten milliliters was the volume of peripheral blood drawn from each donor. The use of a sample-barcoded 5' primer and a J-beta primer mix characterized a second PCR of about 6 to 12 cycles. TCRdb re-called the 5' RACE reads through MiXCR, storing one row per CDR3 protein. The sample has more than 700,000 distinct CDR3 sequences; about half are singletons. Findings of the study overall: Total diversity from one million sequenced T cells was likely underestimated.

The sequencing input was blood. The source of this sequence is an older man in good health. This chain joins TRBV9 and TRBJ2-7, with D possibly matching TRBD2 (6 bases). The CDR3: CASSVAGVGRDEQYF. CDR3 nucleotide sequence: TGTGCCAGCAGCGTAGCGGGGGTGGGAAGGGATGAGCAGTACTTC.